Shown below are 27 T cell receptor beta chains from a single sample sequenced in a study of blood T cell repertoires in COVID-19. This table comes from immunoSEQ multiplex PCR, and its TCRdb copy is limited to in-frame clones, with some not included. The top ten hold roughly 1.5% of the sample, which has 110,000 or so clones, roughly 80% seen once. Specimen: peripheral blood. Receptors originate from a man aged 45-60 years with acute or convalescent COVID-19.

V is TRBV2 and J is TRBJ1-1; possible D gene TRBD1, 6 bases. V was trimmed by 6 bases and J by 5 bases, leaving 13 bases between them. Germline assignment: CDR1 SNHLY and CDR2 FYNNEI. There are 13 residues in the CDR3. CDR3 loop: CASSGGQMTEAFF. The CDR3 DNA sequence: TGTGCCAGCAGCGGCGGACAGATGACTGAAGCTTTCTTT.

The gene calls are TRBV6-5 and TRBJ1-1, with TRBD1 matching 8 bases. This CDR3 is 14 amino acids long. After removal of 6 bases from V and 3 bases from J, the junction contained 6 bases not matched to a gene. Looked up from germline, CDR1 is MNHEY and CDR2 is SVGAGI. The CDR3 loop is CASSQGTGYTEAFF. The CDR3, as DNA: TGTGCCAGCAGCCAAGGGACAGGATACACTGAAGCTTTCTTT.

This clone has a single count. V and J are TRBV4-1 and TRBJ1-2; tentative D call: TRBD1 (5 bases). Germline CDR1 is MGHRA and CDR2 is YSYEKL. The CDR3 is 15 residues long. The germline V and J ends were trimmed by 5 bases and 7 bases, with 20 bases remaining between them. DNA for the CDR3: TGCGCCAGCAGCTTCCGGGACGCGGGGGTCGGTGGCTACACCTTC. Translation gives CASSFRDAGVGGYTF.

This rearrangement joins TRBV6-5 to TRBJ2-1; a possible D gene is TRBD2 (5 bases). Germline V gene lookup returns CDR1 MNHEY and CDR2 SVGAGI. V was cut by 8 bases and J by 8 bases, with 16 bases left in between. This CDR3 spans 13 amino acids. For the CDR3, the DNA is TGTGCCAGCGGTTGGACTGCGCCCGATGAGCAGTTCTTC. Translation gives CASGWTAPDEQFF.

V and J are TRBV28 and TRBJ1-2, with D perhaps TRBD1 (5 bases). CDR1 and CDR2 from the germline V gene are MDHEN and SYDVKM. V was pared by 10 bases and J by 5 bases, with 14 bases between. This CDR3 has 12 residues. The CDR3 loop reads CATNFGGYGYTF. The CDR3 nucleotides read TGTGCCACCAACTTCGGGGGTTATGGCTACACCTTC.

The gene calls are TRBV30 and TRBJ1-6; tentatively, D is TRBD1 (5 bases). Trimming left V 5 bases short and J 11 bases short, with 13 bases between. Germline values: CDR1 GTSNPN, CDR2 SVGIG (reference sequence). The CDR3 runs 12 residues. The CDR3 reads CAWADSTAPLHF. Written as DNA, the CDR3 is TGTGCCTGGGCCGACAGTACTGCACCCCTCCACTTT. The variable domain in full, completed from reference TRBV30 and TRBJ1-6, reads SQTIHQWPATLVQPVGSPLSLECTVEGTSNPNLYWYRQAAGRGLQLLFYSVGIGQISSEVPQNLSASRPQDRQFILSSKKLLLSDSGFYLCAWADSTAPLHFGNGTRLTVT.

V gene TRBV5-4 combines with J gene TRBJ1-3, with a possible D match to TRBD1 (6 bases). CDR3 length: 14 residues. Per germline, CDR1 SGHNT and CDR2 YYREEE (reference sequence). The ends were cut back, 7 bases at V and 4 bases at J, with 15 bases in the middle. Here the CDR3 DNA reads TGTGCCAGCGGAACCGGGACACGGGGAAACACCATATATTTT. It yields the protein CASGTGTRGNTIYF.

This rearrangement joins TRBV11-1 to TRBJ1-4; no firm D call. The V end was cut by 1 base, the J end by 7 bases, with 13 bases between. This CDR3 has 15 amino acids. CDR1 is SGHAT, CDR2 FQDESV, per germline (reference sequence). CDR3 DNA sequence: TGTGCCAGCAGCTTAGGGGAGGGCGAAGGTGAAAAACTGTTTTTT. It specifies CASSLGEGEGEKLFF.

V and J are TRBV9 and TRBJ2-2; D call uncertain. Trimming removed 0 bases from V and 0 bases from J, with 6 bases in between. The CDR3 consists of 15 residues. Germline CDR1 SGDLS, CDR2 YYNGEE. CDR3 in amino acids: CASSVATPNTGELFF. In DNA form, the CDR3 reads TGTGCCAGCAGCGTAGCTACCCCGAACACCGGGGAGCTGTTTTTT. Combining the CDR3 with reference TRBV9 and TRBJ2-2 gives the whole variable domain DSGVTQTPKHLITATGQRVTLRCSPRSGDLSVYWYQQSLDQGLQFLIQYYNGEERAKGNILERFSAQQFPDLHSELNLSSLELGDSALYFCASSVATPNTGELFFGEGSRLTVL.

The rearrangement uses TRBV12-5 and TRBJ2-2, with D perhaps matching TRBD1 (6 bases). V dropped 0 bases and J dropped 4 bases, with 9 bases sitting between them. The CDR3 extends over 15 amino acids. Germline CDR1 is LGHNT and CDR2 is FRNRAP. Here the CDR3 DNA reads TGTGCTAGTGGTTTGGTACAGGGAATCACCGGGGAGCTGTTTTTT. This sequence encodes CASGLVQGITGELFF. The variable domain in full, completed from reference TRBV12-5 and TRBJ2-2, reads DARVTQTPRHKVTEMGQEVTMRCQPILGHNTVFWYRQTMMQGLELLAYFRNRAPLDDSGMPKDRFSAEMPDATLATLKIQPSEPRDSAVYFCASGLVQGITGELFFGEGSRLTVL.

The chain employs TRBV18 and TRBJ1-5; 12 positions agree with TRBD1. CDR1 and CDR2 (germline): KGHSH, LQKENI. The trim removed 5 bases at V and 5 bases at J, leaving 4 bases unmatched. The CDR3 covers 15 residues. CDR3 region: CASSSGQGADQPQHF. In DNA form, the CDR3 reads TGTGCCAGCTCATCGGGACAGGGGGCCGATCAGCCCCAGCATTTT.

The chain recombines TRBV3-1 (or the pseudogene TRBV3-2) with TRBJ1-1; D might be TRBD1 (6 bases). In germline, CDR1 is LGHDT, CDR2 YNNKEL (reference sequence). This CDR3 spans 14 amino acids. Trimming left V 6 bases short and J 3 bases short, with 14 bases between. The CDR3 sequence is CASSLRDTYTEAFF. DNA for the CDR3: TGTGCCAGCAGTCTTAGGGACACCTACACTGAAGCTTTCTTT.

The chain couples TRBV5-1 to TRBJ2-5; D might be TRBD1 (7 bases). The CDR3 has 15 amino acids. Germline-derived CDR1 and CDR2 are SGHRS and YFSETQ. Trimming left V 0 bases short and J 2 bases short, with 11 bases between. CDR3 amino acids: CASSLEAGGQETQYF. Written as DNA, the CDR3 is TGCGCCAGCAGCTTGGAGGCAGGGGGGCAAGAGACCCAGTACTTC.

This clone was seen a few times. The gene calls are TRBV28 and TRBJ1-5; D may be TRBD1 (6 bases). The germline V and J ends were trimmed by 4 bases and 7 bases, with 17 bases remaining between them. The V gene's germline CDR1 is MDHEN and CDR2 SYDVKM. The CDR3 is 15 amino acids. CDR3 residues: CASSSGGGEKQPQHF. CDR3 nucleotides: TGTGCCAGCAGTTCGGGAGGGGGAGAGAAACAGCCCCAGCATTTT.

V gene TRBV7-6 combines with J gene TRBJ1-6; D remains ambiguous. This CDR3 is built from 18 residues. The V end lost 0 bases, the J end lost 0 bases, and 12 bases lay between the germline ends. Germline assignment: CDR1 SGHVS and CDR2 FNYEAQ. The CDR3 here is CASSLAGFGDSYNSPLHF. DNA of the CDR3: TGTGCCAGCAGCTTAGCGGGATTCGGGGACTCCTATAATTCACCCCTCCACTTT. Based on the CDR3 plus reference TRBV7-6 and TRBJ1-6, the full variable domain is GAGVSQSPRYKVTKRGQDVALRCDPISGHVSLYWYRQALGQGPEFLTYFNYEAQQDKSGLPNDRFSAERPEGSISTLTIQRTEQRDSAMYRCASSLAGFGDSYNSPLHFGNGTRLTVT.

This chain connects TRBV7-9 to TRBJ1-4; D call uncertain. The V end lost 5 bases, the J end lost 2 bases, and 9 bases lay between the germline ends. The CDR3 totals 14 residues. Germline CDR1 is SEHNR and CDR2 is FQNEAQ (reference sequence). The CDR3 is CASSPPGTNEKLFF. For the CDR3, the DNA is TGTGCCAGCAGCCCACCGGGGACTAATGAAAAACTGTTTTTT. The complete variable domain, with remaining parts taken from reference TRBV7-9 and TRBJ1-4, reads DTGVSQNPRHKITKRGQNVTFRCDPISEHNRLYWYRQTLGQGPEFLTYFQNEAQLEKSRLLSDRFSAERPKGSFSTLEIQRTEQGDSAMYLCASSPPGTNEKLFFGSGTQLSVL.

The J gene is TRBJ2-6, the V gene TRBV5-5; TRBD2 matches at 7 bases. After removal of 6 bases from V and 0 bases from J, the junction contained 9 bases not matched to a gene. The CDR3 consists of 17 residues. Germline CDR1 is SGHKS and CDR2 is YYEKEE (reference sequence). The CDR3 region has the DNA TGTGCCAGCACCTCGGGGGGATCCCCCTCTGGGGCCAACGTCCTGACTTTC. Translating it yields CASTSGGSPSGANVLTF.

This clone appeared once. The chain has TRBV5-4 and TRBJ2-5; TRBD2 agrees at 7 bases. Losses at the gene ends were 4 bases for V and 5 bases for J; bases not matched to a gene: 11. This CDR3 spans 15 amino acids. CDR1 is SGHNT and CDR2 is YYREEE in the germline V gene (reference sequence). The CDR3 DNA reads TGTGCCAGCAGCCACCTCTCGGGAGGTAGGGAGACCCAGTACTTC. Amino acid sequence: CASSHLSGGRETQYF.

V usage is TRBV10-3 and J usage is TRBJ1-5; TRBD1 matches at 7 bases. The CDR3 has 15 amino acids. V shed 4 bases, J shed 4 bases, and the junction held 7 bases outside the gene matches. The V gene's germline CDR1 is ENHRY and CDR2 SYGVKD. The CDR3 protein is CAISVGQEGNQPQHF. The CDR3 DNA sequence: TGTGCCATCAGTGTTGGACAGGAGGGGAATCAGCCCCAGCATTTT.

This clone was observed a handful of times. The chain is built from TRBV11-2 and TRBJ2-7; D might be TRBD2 (6 bases). Germline V lookup: CDR1 SGHAT, CDR2 FQNNGV. The CDR3 length is 14 residues. V was clipped by 2 bases and J by 4 bases, with 12 bases between them. The CDR3 loop is CASSLPRGSYEQYF. CDR3 DNA: TGTGCCAGCAGCTTACCCCGGGGGTCTTACGAGCAGTACTTC. The complete variable domain, with remaining parts taken from reference TRBV11-2 and TRBJ2-7, reads EAGVAQSPRYKIIEKRQSVAFWCNPISGHATLYWYQQILGQGPKLLIQFQNNGVVDDSQLPKDRFSAERLKGVDSTLKIQPAKLEDSAVYLCASSLPRGSYEQYFGPGTRLTVT.

The gene calls are TRBV4-2 and TRBJ1-1; D remains ambiguous. The CDR3 contains 15 residues. The V end lost 0 bases, the J end lost 1 base, and 9 bases lay between the germline ends. Germline assignment: CDR1 LGHNA and CDR2 YNFKEQ. The CDR3 reads CASSQEFNGNTEAFF. The DNA for the CDR3 is TGTGCCAGCAGCCAAGAGTTCAACGGGAACACTGAAGCTTTCTTT.

The gene calls are TRBV7-9 and TRBJ1-3; 9 nucleotides line up with TRBD1. Germline V gives CDR1 SEHNR, CDR2 FQNEAQ (reference sequence). The CDR3 runs 15 residues. V gave up 5 bases and J gave up 4 bases; unmatched junction bases: 6. The CDR3 reads CASSPTGGLGNTIYF. CDR3 bases: TGTGCCAGCAGCCCCACAGGGGGCCTCGGAAACACCATATATTTT.

This clone showed up just once. The V gene is TRBV2, the J gene TRBJ1-1, with D tentatively TRBD1 (5 bases). Trimming cost V 6 bases and J 1 base, with 12 bases left between them. Germline V gene data show CDR1 as SNHLY and CDR2 as FYNNEI. This CDR3 region has 14 residues. For the CDR3, the DNA is TGTGCCAGCAGCCGACAGAGATCGAACACTGAAGCTTTCTTT. Protein sequence: CASSRQRSNTEAFF.

The rearrangement links TRBV27 to TRBJ2-5; maybe TRBD1 (5 bases). The CDR3 loop spans 16 amino acids. Germline-derived CDR1 and CDR2 are MNHEY and SMNVEV (reference sequence). Trimming left V 8 bases short and J 5 bases short, with 24 bases between. The CDR3 sequence is CASRDPRAGRRETQYF. Written as DNA, the CDR3 is TGTGCCAGCCGCGACCCCAGGGCTGGTCGAAGGGAGACCCAGTACTTC.

This sequence joins TRBV27 and TRBJ1-1; possible D gene TRBD1, 5 bases. Per germline, CDR1 MNHEY and CDR2 SMNVEV (reference sequence). This CDR3 comprises 15 residues. Between the trimmed V and J ends, which lost 7 bases and 5 bases, there was a span of 20 bases. The CDR3: CASNPSRGVWTEAFF. CDR3 DNA sequence: TGTGCCAGCAACCCGTCCCGGGGGGTATGGACTGAAGCTTTCTTT.

V is TRBV7-2 and J is TRBJ1-6, with 8 nucleotides matching TRBD1. CDR1 and CDR2 from the germline V gene are SGHTA and FQGNSA. V dropped 1 base and J dropped 10; count of bases not matched to a gene: 6. The CDR3 runs 15 residues. The CDR3 sequence is CASSLDGRGPSPLHF. The DNA for the CDR3 is TGTGCCAGCAGCTTAGATGGCAGGGGGCCATCACCCCTCCACTTT. Using reference TRBV7-2 and TRBJ1-6 for the parts outside the CDR3, the full variable domain is GAGVSQSPSNKVTEKGKDVELRCDPISGHTALYWYRQSLGQGLEFLIYFQGNSAPDKSGLPSDRFSAERTGGSVSTLTIQRTQQEDSAVYLCASSLDGRGPSPLHFGNGTRLTVT.

This chain uses TRBV7-8 with TRBJ2-5, with D possibly being TRBD2 (6 bases). Trimming stripped 5 bases from V and 2 bases from J, with 12 bases between. The CDR3 has 14 amino acids. Germline V gives CDR1 SGHVS, CDR2 FQNEAQ. The CDR3 sequence: CASSPGTLQETQYF. The DNA of the CDR3 is TGTGCCAGCAGCCCTGGGACTCTTCAAGAGACCCAGTACTTC.